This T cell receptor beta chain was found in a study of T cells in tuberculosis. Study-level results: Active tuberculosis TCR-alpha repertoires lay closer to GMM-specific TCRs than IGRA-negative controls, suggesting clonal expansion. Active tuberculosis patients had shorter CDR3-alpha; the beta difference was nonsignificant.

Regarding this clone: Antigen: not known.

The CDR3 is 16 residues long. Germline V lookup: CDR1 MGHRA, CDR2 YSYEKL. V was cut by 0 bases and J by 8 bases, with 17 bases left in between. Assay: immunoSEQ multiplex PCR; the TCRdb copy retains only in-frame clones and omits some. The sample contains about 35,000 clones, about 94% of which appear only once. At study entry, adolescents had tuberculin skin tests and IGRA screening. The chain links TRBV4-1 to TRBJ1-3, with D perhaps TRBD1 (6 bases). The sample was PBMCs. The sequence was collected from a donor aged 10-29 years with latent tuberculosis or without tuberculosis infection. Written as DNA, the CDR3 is TGCGCCAGCAGCCAAGAGGTTAACAGGGTTAGGGACACCATATATTTT. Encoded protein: CASSQEVNRVRDTIYF.